This T cell receptor beta chain was documented in a study of control samples from healthy donors and cancer patients. Germline V gives CDR1 SGHVS, CDR2 FQNEAQ. The CDR3 spans 15 residues. Trimming took 1 base from V and 5 from J, leaving 14 bases between them. Assay: immunoSEQ multiplex PCR; the TCRdb copy retains only in-frame clones and omits some. Here the sample spans about 120,000 clones, roughly 90% being singletons. Sequencing used blood. The rearrangement links TRBV7-8 to TRBJ2-5; D not certain. The receptor was isolated from a woman between 18 and 29 years old in good health. In nucleotides, the CDR3 is TGTGCCAGCAGCTTAGATATCCGAGTCGTGGAGACCCAGTACTTC. This translates into CASSLDIRVVETQYF.